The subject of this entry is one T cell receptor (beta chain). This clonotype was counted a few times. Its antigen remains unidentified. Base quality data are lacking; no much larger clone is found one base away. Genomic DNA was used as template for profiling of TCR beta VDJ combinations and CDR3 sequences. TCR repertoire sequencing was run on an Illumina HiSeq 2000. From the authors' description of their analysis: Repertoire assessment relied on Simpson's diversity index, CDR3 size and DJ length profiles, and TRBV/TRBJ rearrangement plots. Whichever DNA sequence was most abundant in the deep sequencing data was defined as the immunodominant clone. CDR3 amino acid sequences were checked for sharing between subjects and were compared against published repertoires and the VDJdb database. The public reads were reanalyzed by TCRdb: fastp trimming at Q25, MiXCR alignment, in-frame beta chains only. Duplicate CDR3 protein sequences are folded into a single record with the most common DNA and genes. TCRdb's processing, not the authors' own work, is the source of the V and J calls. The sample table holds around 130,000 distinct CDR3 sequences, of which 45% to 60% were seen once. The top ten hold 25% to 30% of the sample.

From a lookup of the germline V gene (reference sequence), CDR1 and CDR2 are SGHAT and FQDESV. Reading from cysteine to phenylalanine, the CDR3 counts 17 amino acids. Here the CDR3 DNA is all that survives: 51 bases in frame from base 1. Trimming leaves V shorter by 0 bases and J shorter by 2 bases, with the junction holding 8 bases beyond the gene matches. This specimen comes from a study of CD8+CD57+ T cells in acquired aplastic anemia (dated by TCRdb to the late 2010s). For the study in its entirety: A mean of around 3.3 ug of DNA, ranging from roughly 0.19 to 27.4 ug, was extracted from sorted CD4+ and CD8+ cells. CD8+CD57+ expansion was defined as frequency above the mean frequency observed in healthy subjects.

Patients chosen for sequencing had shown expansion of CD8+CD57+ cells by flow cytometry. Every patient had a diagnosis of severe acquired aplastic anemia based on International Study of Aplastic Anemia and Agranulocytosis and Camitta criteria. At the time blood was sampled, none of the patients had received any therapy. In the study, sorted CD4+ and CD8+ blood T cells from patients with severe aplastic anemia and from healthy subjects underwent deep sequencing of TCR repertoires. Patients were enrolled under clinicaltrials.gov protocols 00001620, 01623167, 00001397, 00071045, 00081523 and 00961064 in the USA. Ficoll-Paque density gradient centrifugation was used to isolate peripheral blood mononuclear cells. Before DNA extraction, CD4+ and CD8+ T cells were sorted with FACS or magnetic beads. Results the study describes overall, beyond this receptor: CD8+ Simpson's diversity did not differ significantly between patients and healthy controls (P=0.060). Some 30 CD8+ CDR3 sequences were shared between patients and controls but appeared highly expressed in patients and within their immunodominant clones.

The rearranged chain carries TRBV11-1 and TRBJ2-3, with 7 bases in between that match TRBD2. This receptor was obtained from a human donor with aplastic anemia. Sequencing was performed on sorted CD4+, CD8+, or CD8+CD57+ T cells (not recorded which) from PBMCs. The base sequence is TGTGCCAGCAGCTTAGCGGTTAGCGGGCTGTACACAGATACGCAGTATTTT. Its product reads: CASSLAVSGLYTDTQYF.